The 25 T cell receptor beta chains below all came from one sample that was sequenced in a study of T cell changes during pregnancy in multiple sclerosis. Assay: immunoSEQ multiplex PCR; the TCRdb copy retains only in-frame clones and omits some. The sample shows around 130,000 clones, around 95% of them seen only once. Sequenced here: peripheral blood, sampled after pregnancy. Source of these receptors: a female donor with multiple sclerosis, enrolled in a pregnancy study.

The chain carries TRBV7-3 and TRBJ2-1; 8 bases match TRBD2. CDR1 and CDR2 from the germline V gene are SGHTA and FQGTGA. The V segment lost 8 bases and the J segment 6 bases; nucleotides outside the gene matches: 12. This CDR3 comprises 15 residues. As DNA, the CDR3 is TGTGCCAGCCGGAAGGGGACTAGTGAGAGCAATGAGCAGTTCTTC. Translated: CASRKGTSESNEQFF.

This chain's CDR3 is CASSRRGDMGNTIYF. CDR3 coding DNA: TGTGCCAGCAGTCGCCGGGGGGACATGGGAAACACCATATATTTT. The rearrangement joins TRBV6-1 to TRBJ1-3; TRBD1 is a possible D gene (6 bases). V lost 5 bases, J lost 4 bases, and 15 bases lay in between. In germline, CDR1 is MNHNS, CDR2 SASEGT. The CDR3 loop spans 15 amino acids.

This sequence joins TRBV9 and TRBJ2-2, with 15 bases aligning to TRBD2. The CDR3 length is 18 residues. V was pared by 2 bases and J by 4 bases, with 6 bases of the junction left unmatched. Germline CDR1 and CDR2: SGDLS and YYNGEE. CDR3 nucleotides: TGTGCCAGCAGCGTTGAGGGACTAGCGGGAGGTCCCACCGGGGAGCTGTTTTTT. Amino acid sequence: CASSVEGLAGGPTGELFF.

In DNA, the CDR3 is TGTGCCAGCAGCTTTGCGGGCGACTATGGCTACACCTTC. Protein sequence: CASSFAGDYGYTF. The chain couples TRBV5-6 to TRBJ1-2; no clear D. The CDR3 is made up of 13 amino acids. Per germline, CDR1 SGHDT and CDR2 YYEEEE. The V and J ends lost 2 bases and 3 bases respectively, with 8 bases between them.

This chain links TRBV2 with TRBJ2-5; 7 bases agree with TRBD2. The CDR3 contains 15 residues. Germline V gene data show CDR1 as SNHLY and CDR2 as FYNNEI. After removal of 10 bases from V and 0 bases from J, the junction contained 11 bases not matched to a gene. As DNA, the CDR3 is TGTGCCACCAGGCGGGAGCAAACGTACCAAGAGACCCAGTACTTC. The encoded protein is CATRREQTYQETQYF.

The V gene is TRBV19, the J gene TRBJ1-1; perhaps TRBD1 as D (5 bases). CDR1 and CDR2 (germline): LNHDA, SQIVND (reference sequence). This CDR3 has 15 amino acids. Trimming shortened V by 3 bases and J by 1 base, and 12 bases separated the two germline ends. CDR3 bases: TGTGCCAGTAGTATCGGCGGGACGGCGAACACTGAAGCTTTCTTT. It encodes CASSIGGTANTEAFF.

The chain has TRBV5-4 and TRBJ2-2; a weak D match, TRBD2 (6 bases). V was trimmed by 4 bases and J by 3 bases, leaving 10 bases between them. This CDR3 contains 14 residues. Germline loops: CDR1 SGHNT, CDR2 YYREEE (reference sequence). The CDR3 spells CASSRDSYTGELFF. CDR3 sequence (DNA): TGTGCCAGCAGCCGGGACTCCTACACCGGGGAGCTGTTTTTT.

The chain carries TRBV7-9 and TRBJ2-3, with TRBD1 matching 7 bases. The CDR3 totals 19 residues. Germline lookup yields CDR1 SEHNR and CDR2 FQNEAQ (reference sequence). The junction had 19 bases not matched to a gene; V was cut back by 6 bases and J by 1 base. The CDR3 region is CASRPTLGHRDSRTDTQYF. DNA for the CDR3: TGTGCCAGCAGACCTACGCTCGGGCACCGGGACAGCCGCACAGATACGCAGTATTTT.

The gene calls are TRBV15 and TRBJ2-4; TRBD2 might be the D (5 bases). The V gene lost 1 base and the J gene lost 7 bases, with 11 bases spanning the gap. Germline CDR1 is LNHNV and CDR2 is YYDKDF (reference sequence). CDR3 size: 14 residues. The CDR3: CATSRVGASNIQYF. CDR3 coding DNA: TGTGCCACCAGCAGAGTGGGAGCGTCCAACATTCAGTACTTC.

This clone appeared a single time. The CDR3, as DNA: TGTGCCAGCTTTGGGGCAGTCACAGGGAGAGGCTACACCTTC. It yields the protein CASFGAVTGRGYTF. V and J are TRBV28 and TRBJ1-2, with D perhaps matching TRBD1 (6 bases). The CDR3 runs 14 residues. V lost 8 bases and J 8 bases, leaving 21 bases between the germline ends. Germline CDR1 is MDHEN and CDR2 is SYDVKM.

The chain links TRBV28 to TRBJ2-2; D ambiguous. Germline assignment: CDR1 MDHEN and CDR2 SYDVKM. The CDR3 loop spans 13 amino acids. With 4 bases removed from V and 7 bases from J, the gap between germline ends came to 10 bases. CDR3 protein: CASSSPPFGELFF. The CDR3 coding sequence is TGTGCCAGCAGTTCCCCCCCCTTCGGGGAGCTGTTTTTT.

This clone was counted between two and nine times. The V call is TRBV25-1, the J call TRBJ1-4, with TRBD1 matching 7 bases. After removal of 2 bases from V and 11 bases from J, the junction contained 11 bases not matched to a gene. Looked up from germline, CDR1 is MGHDK and CDR2 is SYGVNS. This CDR3 contains 15 residues. The CDR3 loop is CASSERGQGLGKLFF. In nucleotides, the CDR3 is TGTGCCAGCAGTGAAAGGGGGCAGGGACTGGGGAAACTGTTTTTT.

The rearrangement joins TRBV7-6 to TRBJ2-2; the match to TRBD1 covers 7 bases. Per germline, CDR1 SGHVS and CDR2 FNYEAQ. The trim removed 3 bases at V and 2 bases at J, leaving 6 bases unmatched. The CDR3 loop spans 16 amino acids. The CDR3 bases are TGTGCCAGCAGCTTTACGGGACAGCTAAACACCGGGGAGCTGTTTTTT. Translating gives CASSFTGQLNTGELFF.

The CDR3 DNA sequence: TGTGCCAGTAGGGCGGGTCGATCGGAGGAGACCCAGTACTTC. Translated: CASRAGRSEETQYF. The chain is built from TRBV19 and TRBJ2-5; D is perhaps TRBD2 (5 bases). Germline lookup yields CDR1 LNHDA and CDR2 SQIVND (reference sequence). This CDR3 region has 14 residues. Deletions cut 6 bases from V and 5 bases from J, with 16 bases between.

The genes are TRBV14 and TRBJ2-7, with TRBD2 identical over 13 bases. There are 16 residues in the CDR3. Germline CDR1 is SGHDN and CDR2 is FVKESK. V lost 4 bases and J lost 1; bases outside the gene matches: 4. This CDR3 is CASSPGLAGASYEQYF. DNA of the CDR3: TGTGCCAGCAGCCCCGGACTAGCGGGAGCGTCCTACGAGCAGTACTTC. Together with reference TRBV14 and TRBJ2-7, the CDR3 gives the full variable domain: EAGVTQFPSHSVIEKGQTVTLRCDPISGHDNLYWYRRVMGKEIKFLLHFVKESKQDESGMPNNRFLAERTGGTYSTLKVQPAELEDSGVYFCASSPGLAGASYEQYFGPGTRLTVT.

The CDR3 loop reads CASSLALGLSSYEQYF. The CDR3 DNA is TGTGCCAGCAGCTTAGCGCTGGGCCTGAGCTCCTACGAGCAGTACTTC. The chain is built from TRBV7-6 and TRBJ2-7; D unresolved. Per germline, CDR1 SGHVS and CDR2 FNYEAQ. V lost 0 bases and J 0 bases, leaving 12 bases between the germline ends. This CDR3 comprises 16 residues.

V is TRBV9 and J is TRBJ2-5; TRBD2 agrees at 9 bases. This CDR3 region has 20 residues. Trimming cost V 3 bases and J 0 bases; bases outside gene matches: 18. CDR1 and CDR2 (germline): SGDLS, YYNGEE. In DNA form, the CDR3 reads TGTGCCAGCAGCGACAACCCCTTGGGCGGGAGGGTGGGAGACCAAGAGACCCAGTACTTC. It is translated as CASSDNPLGGRVGDQETQYF.

This clone was seen only once. The chain combines TRBV2 with TRBJ1-5, with TRBD1 as a possible D gene (5 bases). V lost 7 bases, J lost 5 bases, and 9 bases lay in between. The CDR3 contains 12 residues. CDR1 SNHLY and CDR2 FYNNEI come from the germline V gene. CDR3 DNA sequence: TGTGCCAGCACGCCGGGGGATCAGCCCCAGCATTTT. Amino acid sequence: CASTPGDQPQHF. The full variable domain, its missing parts supplied by reference TRBV2 and TRBJ1-5, is EPEVTQTPSHQVTQMGQEVILRCVPISNHLYFYWYRQILGQKVEFLVSFYNNEISEKSEIFDDQFSVERPDGSNFTLKIRSTKLEDSAMYFCASTPGDQPQHFGDGTRLSIL.

The chain is built from TRBV18 and TRBJ2-7; possible D gene TRBD1, 6 bases. This CDR3 spans 12 amino acids. Germline CDR1 is KGHSH and CDR2 is LQKENI. The ends were cut back, 6 bases at V and 4 bases at J, with 10 bases in the middle. The CDR3 DNA follows: TGTGCCAGCTCGCAGGGGTGGTACGAGCAGTACTTC. Translation: CASSQGWYEQYF.

A single count supports this clone. V and J are TRBV4-1 and TRBJ1-2; D is unresolved. The CDR3 consists of 11 residues. Per germline, CDR1 MGHRA and CDR2 YSYEKL. Trimming took off 3 bases at V and 4 bases at J, with 3 bases between the two ends. The CDR3 nucleotides read TGCGCCAGCAGCCACCTCTATGGCTACACCTTC. Its protein product is CASSHLYGYTF.

The chain employs TRBV19 and TRBJ1-1; a weak D match, TRBD1 (5 bases). Per the germline V gene, CDR1 is LNHDA and CDR2 is SQIVND (reference sequence). The CDR3 has 15 residues. Trimming pared 2 bases from V and 1 base from J, leaving 11 bases between. In nucleotides, the CDR3 is TGTGCCAGTAGTATAATACAGGCCTCGAACACTGAAGCTTTCTTT. This translates into CASSIIQASNTEAFF.

This chain links TRBV20-1 with TRBJ1-1; D is ambiguous. Trimming cost V 3 bases and J 1 base, with 3 bases left between them. This CDR3 contains 11 residues. Germline V gene data show CDR1 as DFQATT and CDR2 as SNEGSKA (reference sequence). The CDR3 DNA reads as TGCAGTGCTAGGGCGAACACTGAAGCTTTCTTT. Protein product: CSARANTEAFF.

The chain is built from TRBV5-4 and TRBJ2-5; TRBD1 matches 8 bases. CDR3 length equals 14 residues. The germline V gene has CDR1 SGHNT and CDR2 YYREEE (reference sequence). The trim removed 4 bases at V and 4 bases at J, leaving 6 bases unmatched. The CDR3 loop is CASSPGQGRETQYF. For the CDR3, the DNA is TGTGCCAGCAGCCCCGGACAGGGCCGAGAGACCCAGTACTTC.

The chain uses TRBV30 and TRBJ1-2; TRBD1 matches 10 bases. V shed 2 bases, J shed 7 bases, and the junction held 7 bases outside the gene matches. The CDR3 is 14 residues long. The germline V gene encodes CDR1 GTSNPN and CDR2 SVGIG (reference sequence). DNA for the CDR3: TGTGCCTGGAGTATGACAGGGGGCGCCGGTGGCTACACCTTC. Translated, it gives CAWSMTGGAGGYTF.

The V gene is TRBV2, the J gene TRBJ1-2; 7 bases fit TRBD1. This CDR3 has 16 residues. Germline CDR1 SNHLY, CDR2 FYNNEI. The ends lost 6 bases at V and 8 bases at J; junction bases unmatched: 18. This CDR3 is CASRAPDRAVTRGYTF. CDR3 DNA sequence: TGTGCCAGCAGGGCCCCCGACAGGGCCGTCACTAGGGGCTACACCTTC.